Following are 24 T cell receptor beta chains from one sample sequenced in a study of regulatory T cells in long-lasting Graves disease. The time point was: newly diagnosed GD, antithyroid drugs for less than 3 months. TCR sequences were obtained from RNA taken from PBMCs. HTBI primers from iRepertoire and Arm-PCR of CDR3 regions yielded the TCR beta libraries. TCRdb re-derived calls from the multiplex PCR reads in MiXCR, one entry per CDR3 protein. The sample carries about 450,000 distinct CDR3 sequences, 14% recorded once. These data are also associated with another study on T cells in Graves' hyperthyroidism and ophthalmopathy.

The material was peripheral blood mononuclear cells (PBMCs), obtained at new diagnosis, from a patient treated with antithyroid drugs. Source of these receptors: a woman aged 50 to 60 with Graves disease.

This clonotype was counted between two and nine times. The chain uses TRBV19 and TRBJ2-7; possible D gene TRBD1, 7 bases. V gave up 4 bases and J gave up 5 bases, with 15 bases separating them. The CDR3 runs to 14 residues. CDR1 is LNHDA and CDR2 is SQIVND in the germline V gene (reference sequence). The CDR3 sequence is CASSTEGARNEQYF. In nucleotides, the CDR3 is TGTGCCAGTAGTACGGAGGGGGCACGGAACGAGCAGTACTTC.

The sample holds many counts of this clonotype. The rearrangement joins TRBV5-5 to TRBJ2-7, with 9 bases matching TRBD1. Germline-derived CDR1 and CDR2 are SGHKS and YYEKEE (reference sequence). Losses at the gene ends were 2 bases for V and 5 bases for J; bases not matched to a gene: 5. The CDR3 extends over 14 amino acids. CDR3 sequence reads: CASSFRDRAHEQYF. The CDR3 DNA reads TGTGCCAGCAGCTTCCGGGACAGGGCCCACGAGCAGTACTTC.

This clonotype was counted many times. The chain uses TRBV28 and TRBJ2-7, with TRBD2 matching over 11 bases. Germline values: CDR1 MDHEN, CDR2 SYDVKM. V lost 7 bases and J lost 9; bases outside the gene matches: 11. There are 14 residues in the CDR3. The DNA of the CDR3 is TGTGCCAGCACGGCGGGGACTAGCGGTTTCGTGCAGTACTTC. It yields the protein CASTAGTSGFVQYF.

At least ten counts were recorded for this clonotype. V and J are TRBV7-9 and TRBJ2-7, with 11 bases fitting TRBD2. CDR1 and CDR2 from the germline V gene are SEHNR and FQNEAQ (reference sequence). J lost 0 bases, V lost 4 bases, and 2 bases had no gene match. This CDR3 contains 15 residues. The CDR3 reads CASSSTSGSSYEQYF. CDR3 in DNA: TGTGCCAGCAGCTCCACTAGCGGGAGCTCCTACGAGCAGTACTTC.

This clonotype was found many times. The chain carries TRBV12-3 or TRBV12-4 and TRBJ2-2, with D maybe TRBD2 (5 bases). The CDR3 runs 16 residues. Trimming removed 7 bases at V and 0 bases at J, with 15 bases between. The CDR3 DNA reads TGTGCCAGCACGCAGACTACTGCCGCGAACACCGGGGAGCTGTTTTTT. Translated: CASTQTTAANTGELFF.

About this clonotype itself: Possible read error: a much larger clone is one base away. The chain has TRBV28 and TRBJ2-7; D remains ambiguous. Germline-derived CDR1 and CDR2 are MDHEN and SYDVKM. The CDR3 length is 12 residues. Trimming removed 6 bases at V and 5 bases at J, with 11 bases between. The CDR3 DNA is TGTGCCAGCAGCAACAGCGTGGACGAGCAGTACTTC. Amino acid sequence: CASSNSVDEQYF.

This clonotype appeared many times. The chain combines TRBV2 with TRBJ2-7; 7 nucleotides match TRBD1. The CDR3 extends over 13 amino acids. V trimming: 6 bases; J trimming: 5 bases; junction bases outside the gene matches: 7. Germline V gene sequence: CDR1 SNHLY, CDR2 FYNNEI. The CDR3, as DNA: TGTGCCAGCAGCTACAGGGGATTGGACGAGCAGTACTTC. It specifies CASSYRGLDEQYF.

This clonotype was counted many times. The V call is TRBV20-1, the J call TRBJ2-7, with D tentatively TRBD1 (6 bases). The germline V gene has CDR1 DFQATT and CDR2 SNEGSKA (reference sequence). The CDR3 totals 13 residues. V was shortened by 2 bases and J by 1 base, with 9 bases between the two germline ends. For the CDR3, the DNA is TGCAGTGCTAGAAACAGGGAATCCTACGAGCAGTACTTC. Translation gives CSARNRESYEQYF.

This clonotype turned up a few times. Possible read error: a much larger clone is one base away. The chain couples TRBV5-1 to TRBJ2-7; D gene ambiguous. The germline CDR1 and CDR2 sequences are SGHRS and YFSETQ. The CDR3 spans 11 residues. Trimming removed 0 bases at V and 5 bases at J, with 3 bases between. The DNA for the CDR3 is TGCGCCAGCAGCTTGGAGGACGAGCAGTACTTC. It encodes CASSLEDEQYF. The whole variable domain, remainder taken from reference TRBV5-1 and TRBJ2-7, is KAGVTQTPRYLIKTRGQQVTLSCSPISGHRSVSWYQQTPGQGLQFLFEYFSETQRNKGNFPGRFSGRQFSNSRSEMNVSTLELGDSALYLCASSLEDEQYFGPGTRLTVT.

This clonotype has at least ten counts. The J gene is TRBJ2-1, the V gene TRBV5-1; TRBD2 matches at 11 bases. V trimming: 4 bases; J trimming: 5 bases; junction bases outside the gene matches: 17. CDR3 size: 19 residues. Germline V gene sequence: CDR1 SGHRS, CDR2 YFSETQ. CDR3 sequence reads: CASSRTKGPGTSGHNEQFF. The CDR3 DNA is TGCGCCAGCAGCCGGACCAAAGGACCCGGGACTAGCGGCCACAATGAGCAGTTCTTC.

This clonotype turned up a few times. This sequence joins TRBV9 and TRBJ2-1; D gene unclear. CDR1 and CDR2 (germline): SGDLS, YYNGEE. V was trimmed by 3 bases and J by 1 base, leaving 11 bases between them. This CDR3 contains 15 residues. The CDR3 sequence is CASSAAAMSYNEQFF. The CDR3, as DNA: TGTGCCAGCAGCGCAGCAGCTATGTCCTACAATGAGCAGTTCTTC.

This clonotype appeared many times. The chain links TRBV5-6 to TRBJ2-3; 11 nucleotides align to TRBD1. V shed 1 base, J shed 9 bases, and the junction held 10 bases outside the gene matches. Germline values: CDR1 SGHDT, CDR2 YYEEEE. The CDR3 loop spans 16 amino acids. The CDR3 here is CASSLLGQGELGTQYF. In DNA form, the CDR3 reads TGTGCCAGCAGCTTGTTGGGACAGGGGGAATTAGGGACGCAGTATTTT.

The table lists this clonotype with many counts. The chain links TRBV20-1 to TRBJ2-1, with 7 nucleotides matching TRBD2. CDR1 DFQATT and CDR2 SNEGSKA come from the germline V gene (reference sequence). After removal of 1 base from V and 6 bases from J, the junction contained 3 bases not matched to a gene. This CDR3 contains 13 residues. CDR3 nucleotide sequence: TGCAGTGCTAGAGTCCTAGCGGTCAATGAGCAGTTCTTC. Protein: CSARVLAVNEQFF.

Many counts were recorded for this clonotype. The gene calls are TRBV5-5 and TRBJ1-5; no clear D gene. Germline CDR1 and CDR2: SGHKS and YYEKEE (reference sequence). With 2 bases removed from V and 4 bases from J, the gap between germline ends came to 7 bases. This CDR3 spans 13 amino acids. The CDR3 loop is CASSFSENQPQHF. Written as DNA, the CDR3 is TGTGCCAGCAGCTTCTCGGAAAATCAGCCCCAGCATTTT.

This clonotype has only one observation. A much larger clone differs from this one at a single base, so this may be a read error. The V gene is TRBV20-1, the J gene TRBJ1-4; 8 bases align to TRBD1. The V gene's germline CDR1 is DFQATT and CDR2 SNEGSKA (reference sequence). This CDR3 region has 15 residues. V gave up 6 bases and J gave up 9 bases; unmatched junction bases: 15. This CDR3 reads CSAPPRQGLNKKLFF. DNA for the CDR3: TGCAGTGCCCCCCCAAGACAGGGGCTGAATAAAAAACTGTTTTTT.

The chain has TRBV20-1 and TRBJ2-5; 8 nucleotides agree with TRBD2. This CDR3 contains 13 residues. Germline V CDR1 and CDR2: DFQATT, SNEGSKA (reference sequence). With V trimmed by 0 bases and J by 9 bases, 6 bases remained unmatched. CDR3 DNA: TGCAGTGCTAGAGAGCCTAGCGGGTCTGCCCAGTACTTC. Encoded protein: CSAREPSGSAQYF.

This clonotype was counted many times. This chain connects TRBV28 to TRBJ2-1; TRBD2 matches 8 bases. The CDR3 is 16 amino acids. Germline assignment: CDR1 MDHEN and CDR2 SYDVKM. Trimming at V came to 5 bases and at J to 4 bases, leaving 10 bases not matched to a gene. The CDR3 bases are TGTGCCAGCAGTCAAAGAAGCGGGAGTCCGTACAATGAGCAGTTCTTC. Amino acid sequence: CASSQRSGSPYNEQFF.

This chain connects TRBV24-1 to TRBJ2-1; D tentatively reads TRBD1 or TRBD2 (6 bases each). The CDR3 runs 16 residues. Germline values: CDR1 KGHDR, CDR2 SFDVKD. V dropped 1 base and J dropped 12 bases, with 21 bases sitting between them. This CDR3 is CATSDLLHGGVARQFF. The CDR3 DNA reads TGTGCCACCAGTGATTTACTCCACGGGGGCGTCGCTAGGCAGTTCTTC.

This chain uses TRBV3-1 with TRBJ2-7, with D uncertain. CDR1 is LGHDT, CDR2 YNNKEL, per germline (reference sequence). Trimming removed 3 bases at V and 4 bases at J, with 7 bases between. CDR3 length equals 12 residues. The CDR3 DNA is TGTGCCAGCAGCCAGGTGCAATACGAGCAGTACTTC. This translates into CASSQVQYEQYF.

This clonotype was counted ten times or more. The chain joins TRBV29-1 to TRBJ2-3; D may be TRBD1 (6 bases). This CDR3 is built from 15 residues. Trimming removed 7 bases from V and 1 base from J, with 18 bases in between. Germline V gives CDR1 SQVTM, CDR2 ANQGSEA. Here the CDR3 reads CSAPQQGVGTDTQYF. In nucleotides, the CDR3 is TGCAGCGCGCCTCAACAGGGTGTAGGCACAGATACGCAGTATTTT.

This rearrangement joins TRBV5-6 to TRBJ1-2; TRBD1 is a possible D gene (5 bases). In germline, CDR1 is SGHDT, CDR2 YYEEEE. The CDR3 is 14 amino acids. Trimming pared 4 bases from V and 7 bases from J, leaving 17 bases between. The CDR3: CASSPLGVHGGYTF. The CDR3 DNA reads as TGTGCCAGCAGCCCCCTGGGGGTCCACGGTGGCTACACCTTC.

This clonotype was counted a few times. The V gene is TRBV5-1, the J gene TRBJ1-2; 7 nucleotides align to TRBD1. The CDR3 is made up of 15 amino acids. Trimming took 1 base from V and 4 from J; bases not matched to a gene: 7. CDR1 and CDR2 (germline): SGHRS, YFSETQ. CDR3 bases: TGCGCCAGCAGCTTGCAGACAGGGCTCGGCTATGGCTACACCTTC. This codes for CASSLQTGLGYGYTF.

Many counts were recorded for this clonotype. The rearrangement uses TRBV9 and TRBJ2-4; weak D call: TRBD1 (6 bases). CDR1 is SGDLS, CDR2 YYNGEE, per germline. The V gene lost 3 bases and the J gene lost 2 bases, with 9 bases spanning the gap. CDR3 length equals 14 residues. In nucleotides, the CDR3 is TGTGCCAGCAGCGCAGGACAGTCCAAAAACATTCAGTACTTC. Protein: CASSAGQSKNIQYF.

The chain employs TRBV28 and TRBJ2-1; no clear D. V lost 6 bases and J lost 8, with 14 bases in between. In germline, CDR1 is MDHEN, CDR2 SYDVKM. This CDR3 is built from 13 residues. The CDR3 DNA is TGTGCCAGCAGCCTCCCCGGCCGCGATGAGCAGTTCTTC. Protein: CASSLPGRDEQFF.